This T cell receptor beta chain comes out of a study of blood T cell repertoires in COVID-19. The wider study: COVID-19 samples from acute and convalescent phases originated in the United States, Italy and Spain. Nucleic acid was either cDNA or gDNA, and it came from T cells, B-cell-depleted T cells, or PBMCs.

V was clipped by 6 bases and J by 1 base, with 10 bases between them. The CDR3 loop spans 15 amino acids. Germline V CDR1 and CDR2: MRHNA, SNTAGT. The protocol was immunoSEQ multiplex PCR, while the TCRdb copy is restricted to in-frame clones and leaves out a portion. The table has about 170,000 clones, roughly 86% seen once; the top ten hold 3% to 4%. The TCR comes from a man between 65 and 85 years old with acute or convalescent COVID-19. Sequenced input: peripheral blood. The rearrangement joins TRBV6-4 to TRBJ1-6, with D possibly being TRBD1 (6 bases). The CDR3 loop is CASRPGASYNSPLHF. CDR3 in DNA: TGTGCCAGCAGACCAGGGGCATCCTATAATTCACCCCTCCACTTT.